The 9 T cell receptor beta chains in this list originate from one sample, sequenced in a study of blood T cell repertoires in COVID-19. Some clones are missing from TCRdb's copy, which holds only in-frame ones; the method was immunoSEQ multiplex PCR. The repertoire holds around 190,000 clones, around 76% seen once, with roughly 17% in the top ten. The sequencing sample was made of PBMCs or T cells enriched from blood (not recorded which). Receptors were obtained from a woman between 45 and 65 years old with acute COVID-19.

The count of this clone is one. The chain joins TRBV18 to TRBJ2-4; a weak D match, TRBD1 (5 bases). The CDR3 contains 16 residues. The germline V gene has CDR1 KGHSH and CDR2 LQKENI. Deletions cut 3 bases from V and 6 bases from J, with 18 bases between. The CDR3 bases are TGTGCCAGCTCACCGCCTAGTAGGGGAATGGGAAACATTCAGTACTTC. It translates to CASSPPSRGMGNIQYF.

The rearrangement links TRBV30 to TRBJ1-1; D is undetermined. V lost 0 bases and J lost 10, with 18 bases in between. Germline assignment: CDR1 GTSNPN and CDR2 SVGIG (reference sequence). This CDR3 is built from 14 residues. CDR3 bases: TGTGCCTGGAGTGTATTACAGATCCGGGGTAGAGCTTTCTTT. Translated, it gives CAWSVLQIRGRAFF.

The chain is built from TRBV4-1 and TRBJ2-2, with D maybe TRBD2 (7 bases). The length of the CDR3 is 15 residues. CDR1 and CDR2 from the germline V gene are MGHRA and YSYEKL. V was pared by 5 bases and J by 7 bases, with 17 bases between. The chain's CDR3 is CASSLRGHSGGELFF. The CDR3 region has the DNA TGCGCCAGCAGCTTGCGGGGGCACAGCGGCGGGGAGCTGTTTTTT.

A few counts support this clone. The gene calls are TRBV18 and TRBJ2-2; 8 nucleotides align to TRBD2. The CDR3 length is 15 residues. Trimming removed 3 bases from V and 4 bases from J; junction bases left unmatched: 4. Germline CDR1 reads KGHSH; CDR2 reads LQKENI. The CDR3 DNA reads TGTGCCAGCTCACCCGGGGGGGCGCGCACCGGGGAGCTGTTTTTT. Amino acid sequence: CASSPGGARTGELFF.

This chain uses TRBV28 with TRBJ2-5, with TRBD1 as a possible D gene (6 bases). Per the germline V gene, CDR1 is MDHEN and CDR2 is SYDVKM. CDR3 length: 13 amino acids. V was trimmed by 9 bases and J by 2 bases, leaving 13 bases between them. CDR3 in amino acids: CASRTDPQETQYF. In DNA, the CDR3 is TGTGCCAGTAGGACAGACCCTCAAGAGACCCAGTACTTC. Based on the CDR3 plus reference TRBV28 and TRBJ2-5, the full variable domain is DVKVTQSSRYLVKRTGEKVFLECVQDMDHENMFWYRQDPGLGLRLIYFSYDVKMKEKGDIPEGYSVSREKKERFSLILESASTNQTSMYLCASRTDPQETQYFGPGTRLLVL.

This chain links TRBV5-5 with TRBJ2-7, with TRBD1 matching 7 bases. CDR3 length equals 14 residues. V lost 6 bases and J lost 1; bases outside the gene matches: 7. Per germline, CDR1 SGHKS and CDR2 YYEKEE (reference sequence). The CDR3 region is CASTLQGPSYEQYV. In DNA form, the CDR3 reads TGTGCCAGCACCTTACAGGGGCCATCCTACGAGCAGTACGTC.

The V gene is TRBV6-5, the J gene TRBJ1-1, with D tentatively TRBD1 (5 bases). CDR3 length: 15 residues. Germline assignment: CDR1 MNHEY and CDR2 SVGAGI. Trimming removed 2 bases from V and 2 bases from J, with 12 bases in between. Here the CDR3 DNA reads TGTGCCAGCAGTTACCGGAGGGGCCCCAACACTGAAGCTTTCTTT. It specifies CASSYRRGPNTEAFF.

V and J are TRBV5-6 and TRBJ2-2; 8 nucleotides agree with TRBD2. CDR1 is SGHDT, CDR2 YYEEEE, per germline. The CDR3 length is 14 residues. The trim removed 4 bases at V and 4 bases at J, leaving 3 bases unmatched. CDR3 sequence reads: CASSRRGVTGELFF. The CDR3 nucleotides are TGTGCCAGCAGCCGGCGGGGGGTCACCGGGGAGCTGTTTTTT.

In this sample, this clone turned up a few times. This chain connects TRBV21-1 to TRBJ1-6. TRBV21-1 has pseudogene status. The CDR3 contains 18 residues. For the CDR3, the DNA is TGTGCCACCCGACGGGAAACTGACAAGAGCTCCTATAATTCACCCCTCCACTTT. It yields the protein CATRRETDKSSYNSPLHF.